The 7 T cell receptor beta chains below come from one sample, sequenced in a study of blood T cell repertoires in COVID-19. Produced via immunoSEQ multiplex PCR; TCRdb's table is partial and in-frame only. The sample consists of roughly 320,000 clones, 80% to 90% of them appearing once. Sequences were obtained from peripheral blood. These receptors were collected from a woman aged 50 to 60 with COVID-19, enrolled during active disease.

The chain carries TRBV6-4 and TRBJ2-7; 7 nucleotides agree with TRBD2. V lost 0 bases to trimming and J lost 7 bases; unmatched junction nucleotides: 6. This CDR3 spans 14 amino acids. The V gene's germline CDR1 is MRHNA and CDR2 SNTAGT. This chain's CDR3 is CASSDSILAEEQYF. The CDR3 DNA sequence: TGTGCCAGCAGTGACTCGATCCTAGCGGAGGAGCAGTACTTC.

In its sample, this clone was seen once. The V gene is TRBV7-2, the J gene TRBJ2-1; D not resolved. The CDR3 totals 13 residues. Trimming shortened V by 5 bases and J by 4 bases, and 9 bases separated the two germline ends. CDR1 SGHTA and CDR2 FQGNSA come from the germline V gene. The CDR3 DNA follows: TGTGCCAGCAGCCTAGTATCGTACAATGAGCAGTTCTTC. It translates to CASSLVSYNEQFF.

The gene calls are TRBV19 and TRBJ1-6; TRBD1 might be the D (5 bases). Between the trimmed V and J ends, which lost 2 bases and 3 bases, there was a span of 14 bases. This CDR3 has 17 amino acids. Germline V gene sequence: CDR1 LNHDA, CDR2 SQIVND (reference sequence). The CDR3 region is CASSIRPRTNYNSPLHF. CDR3 DNA sequence: TGTGCCAGTAGTATACGTCCTCGGACAAACTATAATTCACCCCTCCACTTT. The complete variable domain, with remaining parts taken from reference TRBV19 and TRBJ1-6, reads DGGITQSPKYLFRKEGQNVTLSCEQNLNHDAMYWYRQDPGQGLRLIYYSQIVNDFQKGDIAEGYSVSREKKESFPLTVTSAQKNPTAFYLCASSIRPRTNYNSPLHFGNGTRLTVT.

The chain is built from TRBV19 and TRBJ1-1, with TRBD1 matching 7 bases. Germline V gene sequence: CDR1 LNHDA, CDR2 SQIVND (reference sequence). This CDR3 region has 14 residues. Trimming cost V 6 bases and J 2 bases; bases outside gene matches: 6. The CDR3 nucleotides read TGTGCCAGTAGGGCGACAGGGACCAACACTGAAGCTTTCTTT. Protein sequence: CASRATGTNTEAFF.

The chain is built from TRBV19 and TRBJ2-2; TRBD2 agrees at 12 bases. The germline V gene encodes CDR1 LNHDA and CDR2 SQIVND (reference sequence). J was trimmed by 6 bases and V by 9 bases; bases with no gene match: 2. The CDR3 loop spans 13 amino acids. The CDR3 DNA sequence: TGTGCCAGCCGACTAGCGGGAGCCGGGGAGCTGTTTTTT. It yields the protein CASRLAGAGELFF. The complete variable domain, with remaining parts taken from reference TRBV19 and TRBJ2-2, reads DGGITQSPKYLFRKEGQNVTLSCEQNLNHDAMYWYRQDPGQGLRLIYYSQIVNDFQKGDIAEGYSVSREKKESFPLTVTSAQKNPTAFYLCASRLAGAGELFFGEGSRLTVL.

The chain couples TRBV5-1 to TRBJ2-2, with 8 bases lining up with TRBD1. Germline assignment: CDR1 SGHRS and CDR2 YFSETQ. After removal of 6 bases from V and 4 bases from J, the junction contained 5 bases not matched to a gene. The CDR3 covers 14 residues. CDR3 coding DNA: TGCGCCAGCACTACAGGGGGAATCACCGGGGAGCTGTTTTTT. The encoded protein is CASTTGGITGELFF.

The chain has TRBV2 and TRBJ2-2, with TRBD1 matching over 8 bases. With 3 bases clipped from V and 1 base from J, the junction kept 1 base outside the gene matches. The CDR3 length is 15 residues. The germline V gene has CDR1 SNHLY and CDR2 FYNNEI. The CDR3 nucleotides read TGTGCCAGCAGTGACGACAGGGGGAACACCGGGGAGCTGTTTTTT. Translating gives CASSDDRGNTGELFF.